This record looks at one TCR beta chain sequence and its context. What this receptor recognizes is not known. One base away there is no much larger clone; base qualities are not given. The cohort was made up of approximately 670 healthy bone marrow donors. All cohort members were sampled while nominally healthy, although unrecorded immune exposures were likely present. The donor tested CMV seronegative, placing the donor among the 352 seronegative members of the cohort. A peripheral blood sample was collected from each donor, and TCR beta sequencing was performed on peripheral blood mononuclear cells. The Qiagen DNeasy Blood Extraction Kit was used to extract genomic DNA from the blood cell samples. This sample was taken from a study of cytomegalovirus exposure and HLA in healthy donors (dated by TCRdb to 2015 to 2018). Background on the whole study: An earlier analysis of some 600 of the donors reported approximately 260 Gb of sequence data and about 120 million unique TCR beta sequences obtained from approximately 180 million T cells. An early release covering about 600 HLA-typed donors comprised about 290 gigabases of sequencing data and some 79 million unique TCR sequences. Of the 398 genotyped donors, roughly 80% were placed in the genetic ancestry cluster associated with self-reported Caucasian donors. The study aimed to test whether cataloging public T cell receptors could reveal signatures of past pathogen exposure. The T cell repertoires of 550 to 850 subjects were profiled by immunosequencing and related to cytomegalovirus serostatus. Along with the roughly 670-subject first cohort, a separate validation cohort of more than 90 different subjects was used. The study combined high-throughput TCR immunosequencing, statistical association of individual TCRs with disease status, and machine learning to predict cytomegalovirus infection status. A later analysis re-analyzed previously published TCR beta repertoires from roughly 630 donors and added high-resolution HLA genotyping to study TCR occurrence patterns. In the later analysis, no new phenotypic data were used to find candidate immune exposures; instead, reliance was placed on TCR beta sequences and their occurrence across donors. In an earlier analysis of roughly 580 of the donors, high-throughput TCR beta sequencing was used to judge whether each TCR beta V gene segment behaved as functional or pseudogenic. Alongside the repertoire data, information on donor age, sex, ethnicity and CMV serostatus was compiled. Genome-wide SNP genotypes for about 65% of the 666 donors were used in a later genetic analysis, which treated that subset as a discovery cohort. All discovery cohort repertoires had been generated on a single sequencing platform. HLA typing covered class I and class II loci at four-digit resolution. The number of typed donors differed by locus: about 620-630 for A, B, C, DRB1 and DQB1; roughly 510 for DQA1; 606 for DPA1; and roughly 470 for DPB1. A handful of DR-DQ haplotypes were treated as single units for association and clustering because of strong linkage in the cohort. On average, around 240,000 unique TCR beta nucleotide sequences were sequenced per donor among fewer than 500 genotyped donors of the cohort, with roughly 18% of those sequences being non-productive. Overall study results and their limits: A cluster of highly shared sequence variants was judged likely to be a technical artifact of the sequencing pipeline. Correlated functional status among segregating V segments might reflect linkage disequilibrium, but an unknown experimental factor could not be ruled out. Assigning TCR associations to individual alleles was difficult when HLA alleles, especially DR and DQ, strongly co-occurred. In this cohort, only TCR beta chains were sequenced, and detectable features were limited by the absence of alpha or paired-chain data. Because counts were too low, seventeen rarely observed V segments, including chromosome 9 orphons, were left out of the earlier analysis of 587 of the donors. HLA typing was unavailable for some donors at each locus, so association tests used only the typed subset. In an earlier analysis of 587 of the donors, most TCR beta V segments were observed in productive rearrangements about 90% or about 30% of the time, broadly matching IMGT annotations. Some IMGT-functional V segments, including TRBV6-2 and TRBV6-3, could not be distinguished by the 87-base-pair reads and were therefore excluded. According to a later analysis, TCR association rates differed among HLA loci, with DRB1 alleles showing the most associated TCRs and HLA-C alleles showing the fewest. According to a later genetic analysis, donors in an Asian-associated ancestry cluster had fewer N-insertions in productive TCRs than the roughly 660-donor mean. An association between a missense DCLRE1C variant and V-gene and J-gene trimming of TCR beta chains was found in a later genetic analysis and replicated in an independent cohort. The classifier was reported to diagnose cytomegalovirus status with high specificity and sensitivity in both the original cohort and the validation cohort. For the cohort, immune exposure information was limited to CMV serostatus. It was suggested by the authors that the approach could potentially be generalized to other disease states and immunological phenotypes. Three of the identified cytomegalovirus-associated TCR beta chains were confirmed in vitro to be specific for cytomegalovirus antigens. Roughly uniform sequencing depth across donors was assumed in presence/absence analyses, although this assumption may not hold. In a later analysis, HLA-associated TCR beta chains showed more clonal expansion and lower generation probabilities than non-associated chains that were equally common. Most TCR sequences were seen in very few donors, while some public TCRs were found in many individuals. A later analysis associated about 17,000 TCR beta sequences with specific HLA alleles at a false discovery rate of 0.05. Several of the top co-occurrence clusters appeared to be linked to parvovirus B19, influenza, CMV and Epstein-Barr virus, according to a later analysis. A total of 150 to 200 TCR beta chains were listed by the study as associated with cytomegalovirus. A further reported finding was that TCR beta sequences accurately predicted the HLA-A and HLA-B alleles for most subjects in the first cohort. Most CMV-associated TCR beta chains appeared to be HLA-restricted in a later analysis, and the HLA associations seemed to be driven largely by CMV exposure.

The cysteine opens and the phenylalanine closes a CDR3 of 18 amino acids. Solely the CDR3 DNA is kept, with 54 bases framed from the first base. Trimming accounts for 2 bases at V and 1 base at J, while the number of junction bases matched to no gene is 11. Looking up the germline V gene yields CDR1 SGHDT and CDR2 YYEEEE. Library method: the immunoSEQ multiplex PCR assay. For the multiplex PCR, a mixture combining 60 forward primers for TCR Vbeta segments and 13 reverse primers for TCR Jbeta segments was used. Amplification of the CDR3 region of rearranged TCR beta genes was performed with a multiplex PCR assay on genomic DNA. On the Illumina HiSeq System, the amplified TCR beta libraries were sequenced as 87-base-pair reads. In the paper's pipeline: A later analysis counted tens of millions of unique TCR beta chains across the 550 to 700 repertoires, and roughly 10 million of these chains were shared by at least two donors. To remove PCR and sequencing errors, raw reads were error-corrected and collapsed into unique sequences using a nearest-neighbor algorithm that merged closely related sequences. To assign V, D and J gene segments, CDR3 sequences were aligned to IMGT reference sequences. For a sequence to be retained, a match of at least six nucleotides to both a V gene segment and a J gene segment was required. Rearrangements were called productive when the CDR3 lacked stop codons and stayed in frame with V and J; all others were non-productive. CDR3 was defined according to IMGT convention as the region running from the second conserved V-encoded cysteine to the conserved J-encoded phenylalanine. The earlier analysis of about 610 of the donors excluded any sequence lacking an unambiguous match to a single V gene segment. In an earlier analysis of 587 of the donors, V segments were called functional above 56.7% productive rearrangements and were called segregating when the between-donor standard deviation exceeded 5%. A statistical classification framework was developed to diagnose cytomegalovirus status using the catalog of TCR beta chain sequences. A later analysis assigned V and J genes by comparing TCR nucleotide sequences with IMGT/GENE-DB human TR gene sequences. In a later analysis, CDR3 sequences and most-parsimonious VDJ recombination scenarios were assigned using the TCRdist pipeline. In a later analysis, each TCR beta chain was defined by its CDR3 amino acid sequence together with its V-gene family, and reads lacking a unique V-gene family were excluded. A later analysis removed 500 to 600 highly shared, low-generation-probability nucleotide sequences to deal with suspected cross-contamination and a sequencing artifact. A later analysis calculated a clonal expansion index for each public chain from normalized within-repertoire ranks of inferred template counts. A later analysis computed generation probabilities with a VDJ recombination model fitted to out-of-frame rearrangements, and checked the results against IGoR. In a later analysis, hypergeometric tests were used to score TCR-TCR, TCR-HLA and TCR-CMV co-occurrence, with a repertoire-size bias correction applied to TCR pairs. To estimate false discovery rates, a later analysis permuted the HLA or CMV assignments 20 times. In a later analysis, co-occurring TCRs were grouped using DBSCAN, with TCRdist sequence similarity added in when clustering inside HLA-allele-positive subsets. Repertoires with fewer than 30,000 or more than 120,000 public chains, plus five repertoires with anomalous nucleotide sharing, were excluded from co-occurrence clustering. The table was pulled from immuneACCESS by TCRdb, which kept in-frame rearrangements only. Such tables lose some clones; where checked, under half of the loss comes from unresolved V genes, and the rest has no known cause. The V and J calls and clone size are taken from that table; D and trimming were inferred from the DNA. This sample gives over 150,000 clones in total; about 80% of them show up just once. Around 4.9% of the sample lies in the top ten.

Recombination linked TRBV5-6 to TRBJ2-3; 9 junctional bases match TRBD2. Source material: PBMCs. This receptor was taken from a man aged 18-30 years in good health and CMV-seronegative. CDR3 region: CASSFGVAGVRGTDTQYF. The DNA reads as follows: TGTGCCAGCAGCTTCGGGGTAGCGGGGGTAAGGGGCACAGATACGCAGTATTTT.